The 17 T cell receptor beta chains presented below share a single source sample, sequenced in a study of CD8 T cells in Susac syndrome (dated by TCRdb to between 2018 and 2021). Library construction relied on the immunoSEQ multiplex PCR assay. RNA was extracted using the RNeasy kit, and roughly 0.5 to 1 microgram was reverse transcribed with random hexamers. The public reads were reprocessed in TCRdb via fastp at Q25 and MiXCR, keeping in-frame beta chains. Identical CDR3 protein sequences are pooled into one entry, listed with their most common genes and DNA. A total of 180,000 or so distinct CDR3 sequences appear in this sample, just under 95% of them only once. The ten largest account for approximately 0.099% of the sample. Sequencing input: CD4+ T cells from PBMCs. Every receptor here comes from a human donor with Susac syndrome.

The rearrangement uses TRBV6-1 and TRBJ2-7; D is uncertain. V was trimmed by 1 base and J by 4 bases, leaving 14 bases between them. CDR3 size: 15 residues. The germline CDR1 and CDR2 sequences are MNHNS and SASEGT. CDR3 amino acids: CASSEVGLSSYEQYF. The CDR3 DNA reads as TGTGCCAGCAGTGAAGTAGGGTTGAGTTCTTACGAGCAGTACTTC.

The chain couples TRBV12-3 or TRBV12-4 to TRBJ1-2; D is uncertain. The CDR3 covers 13 residues. Trimming shortened V by 3 bases and J by 8 bases, and 13 bases separated the two germline ends. The CDR3 region is CASSFLRVGGYTF. The CDR3 DNA sequence: TGTGCCAGCAGTTTTTTGCGGGTCGGCGGCTACACCTTC.

The chain combines TRBV30 with TRBJ2-7, with a tentative D call TRBD1 (6 bases). The CDR3 loop spans 16 amino acids. V shed 3 bases and J shed 3 bases, with 21 bases lying between them. Germline loops: CDR1 GTSNPN, CDR2 SVGIG (reference sequence). The DNA for the CDR3 is TGTGCCTGGAGCATATCCCGGACAGTGACGCTCTACGAGCAGTACTTC. It translates to CAWSISRTVTLYEQYF.

CDR3 sequence reads: CASSPRGVCMDTEAFF. The CDR3 region has the DNA TGTGCCAGCAGCCCAAGGGGGGTTTGTATGGACACTGAAGCTTTCTTT. The chain recombines TRBV21-1 with TRBJ1-1; the table names TRBD1, a call not compared with the DNA. TRBV21-1 is a pseudogene segment. The length of the CDR3 is 16 residues.

CDR3 DNA: TGCAGCGCCCGGACAGGGGGCCAGCAGTACTTC. This gives the protein CSARTGGQQYF. This sequence joins TRBV29-1 and TRBJ2-7, with 11 bases aligning to TRBD1. Germline trimming cut 7 bases from V and 8 bases from J; bases unmatched to any gene: 4. CDR1 SQVTM and CDR2 ANQGSEA come from the germline V gene. CDR3 length: 11 amino acids.

This chain uses TRBV28 with TRBJ2-6; perhaps TRBD2 as D (6 bases). Trimming left V 7 bases short and J 2 bases short, with 21 bases between. The CDR3 sequence is 18 residues long. Germline assignment: CDR1 MDHEN and CDR2 SYDVKM. CDR3 in DNA: TGTGCCAGCAACTCTGGAAATAGGGGCGGGACTGGGGCCAACGTCCTGACTTTC. This encodes CASNSGNRGGTGANVLTF.

This chain joins TRBV7-9 and TRBJ2-1, with TRBD2 identical over 10 bases. The V gene's germline CDR1 is SEHNR and CDR2 FQNEAQ (reference sequence). The CDR3 has 13 residues. The V and J ends lost 9 bases and 9 bases, in that order; junction bases with no gene match: 8. This CDR3 reads CASKPSGRGEQFF. The CDR3 DNA is TGTGCCAGTAAACCTAGCGGGAGAGGTGAGCAGTTCTTC.

The gene calls are TRBV29-1 and TRBJ1-5; D unresolved. CDR1 SQVTM and CDR2 ANQGSEA come from the germline V gene. CDR3 length: 13 amino acids. The V and J ends lost 1 base and 6 bases respectively, with 10 bases between them. CDR3 sequence reads: CSVEVQRGQPQHF. CDR3 in DNA: TGCAGCGTTGAAGTCCAGCGGGGTCAGCCCCAGCATTTT.

The rearrangement joins TRBV7-3 to TRBJ2-1, with a tentative D call TRBD2 (7 bases). The V end lost 2 bases, the J end lost 4 bases, and 15 bases lay between the germline ends. This CDR3 spans 16 amino acids. Germline V gene data show CDR1 as SGHTA and CDR2 as FQGTGA. For the CDR3, the DNA is TGTGCCAGCAGCTTAGACGGCGGGGGCGCTTACAATGAGCAGTTCTTC. Translation gives CASSLDGGGAYNEQFF.

V gene TRBV18 combines with J gene TRBJ2-7, with 15 positions matching TRBD2. Germline V gene data show CDR1 as KGHSH and CDR2 as LQKENI. CDR3 length: 16 amino acids. The V and J ends lost 3 bases and 5 bases, in that order; junction bases with no gene match: 5. The CDR3 region is CASSPGLAGGIDEQYF. The CDR3 nucleotides read TGTGCCAGCTCACCGGGACTAGCGGGAGGAATAGACGAGCAGTACTTC.

The chain has TRBV3-1 and TRBJ1-3; 7 positions match TRBD1. Per germline, CDR1 LGHDT and CDR2 YNNKEL (reference sequence). The V gene end was trimmed by 7 bases and the J gene end by 3 bases; junction bases not matched to a gene: 6. This CDR3 comprises 14 residues. In nucleotides, the CDR3 is TGTGCCAGCACCTCTAGGGGGCTTGGAAACACCATATATTTT. It yields the protein CASTSRGLGNTIYF.

V is TRBV20-1 and J is TRBJ2-4, with 8 bases fitting TRBD2. With 6 bases clipped from V and 6 bases from J, the junction kept 4 bases outside the gene matches. In germline, CDR1 is DFQATT, CDR2 SNEGSKA (reference sequence). This CDR3 is built from 12 residues. Here the CDR3 DNA reads TGCAGTGCAGGACTAGCTGTAAACATTCAGTACTTC. Translating gives CSAGLAVNIQYF.

Note on this clonotype: An end of the junction differs from the germline gene, which may be a read error. The chain combines TRBV6-6 with TRBJ2-1; D gene unclear. Germline V gene lookup returns CDR1 MNHNY and CDR2 SVGAGI (reference sequence). The CDR3 runs 14 residues. For the CDR3, the DNA is TGTGCCAGCAGTTACAGAGACGGATACAAAGAGCAGTTCTTC. This translates into CASSYRDGYKEQFF.

This chain links TRBV6-2 or TRBV6-3 with TRBJ2-7; D is possibly TRBD1 (5 bases). This CDR3 is built from 11 residues. Trimming removed 9 bases from V and 3 bases from J, with 9 bases in between. Germline-derived CDR1 and CDR2 are MNHEY and SVGEGT. CDR3 DNA sequence: TGTGCCAGTCGACAGTTCTACGAGCAGTACTTC. Translated, it gives CASRQFYEQYF.

Concerning this clonotype: A junction end diverges from the germline sequence, so it may reflect a read error. The chain employs TRBV6-1 and TRBJ2-3, with D perhaps assigned TRBD1 or TRBD2 (5 bases each). This CDR3 spans 15 amino acids. From germline, CDR1 is MNHNS and CDR2 SASEGT. CDR3 DNA sequence: TGTGCCAGCACTGAAAGGGACGGAACCGCAGATACGCAGTATTTT. Its translation is CASTERDGTADTQYF.

The J gene is TRBJ2-7, the V gene TRBV7-9; D is unresolved. Germline V gene lookup returns CDR1 SEHNR and CDR2 FQNEAQ (reference sequence). Trimming pared 5 bases from V and 4 bases from J, leaving 12 bases between. The CDR3 covers 13 residues. The CDR3 spells CASSEKGWYEQYF. The CDR3 DNA is TGTGCCAGCAGCGAAAAGGGTTGGTACGAGCAGTACTTC. The whole variable domain, remainder taken from reference TRBV7-9 and TRBJ2-7, is DTGVSQNPRHKITKRGQNVTFRCDPISEHNRLYWYRQTLGQGPEFLTYFQNEAQLEKSRLLSDRFSAERPKGSFSTLEIQRTEQGDSAMYLCASSEKGWYEQYFGPGTRLTVT.

The chain recombines TRBV7-2 with TRBJ1-5; 10 bases map to TRBD1. The CDR3 covers 16 residues. V gave up 0 bases and J gave up 6 bases; unmatched junction bases: 5. Germline CDR1 and CDR2: SGHTA and FQGNSA. The CDR3 loop reads CASSLAGTGVTQPQHF. The CDR3 DNA is TGTGCCAGCAGCTTAGCCGGGACAGGGGTTACTCAGCCCCAGCATTTT.